This T cell receptor (beta chain) derives from a study of Tregs in tolerant kidney transplant recipients. Whole-study results and caveats: Validation in larger populations is needed because few patients were studied. Expanding Tregs on activated donor B cells appeared to best identify donor-specific TCRbeta clones.

On this clone itself: What it binds is not known. The observed sequence ends 3 residues before the CDR3 terminus, with the missing tail filled in from the germline J gene.

Germline loops: CDR1 SGHTS, CDR2 YDEGEE. With 0 bases clipped from V and 7 bases from J, the junction kept 4 bases outside the gene matches. This CDR3 has 15 residues. Here immunoSEQ multiplex PCR was the method, and the copy in TCRdb shows in-frame clones only, minus some. In total, the table holds some 29,000 clones. The nonmyeloablative bone marrow transplants came from related graft donors, with transient mixed chimerism. Thawed PBMCs were FACS-sorted into unstimulated CD4+CD25+CD127- regulatory T cells, CD4+CD25- non-regulatory cells, CD4 and CD8 cells. The sequencing used CD4+ T cells from blood (PBMCs), collected 24 months after the transplant. The rearrangement links TRBV5-8 to TRBJ1-2, with 12 bases that match TRBD1. The origin of this receptor is a human patient who received a combined kidney and bone marrow transplant. Some of the T cells might come from the graft donor. This CDR3 reads CASSLGGTGGSGYTF. CDR3 bases read: TGTGCCAGCAGCTTGGGTGGGACAGGGGGCTCTGGC.